Shown below are 8 T cell receptor beta chains from a single sample sequenced in a study of long-term antiretroviral therapy in people with HIV. Researchers ran immunoSEQ v3.0 at survey level. The assay was immunoSEQ multiplex PCR, and TCRdb's table has in-frame clones only and misses some. In the table there are 42,000 or so clones, less than 90% of which are singletons. The sequenced sample was unsorted PBMCs, obtained 1.2 years after starting antiretroviral therapy. The receptors originated from a woman aged 50 to 60 with HIV.

This sequence joins TRBV7-8 and TRBJ1-2; 11 bases are shared with TRBD1. The V gene end was trimmed by 2 bases and the J gene end by 8 bases; junction bases not matched to a gene: 10. This CDR3 region has 16 residues. From germline, CDR1 is SGHVS and CDR2 FQNEAQ. In DNA, the CDR3 is TGTGCCAGCAGCTTAACAGCGTCAGGACAGGGGGCCGGCTACACCTTC. Protein product: CASSLTASGQGAGYTF.

V and J are TRBV30 and TRBJ1-2; 8 bases fit TRBD1. This CDR3 spans 12 amino acids. Germline V gene lookup returns CDR1 GTSNPN and CDR2 SVGIG (reference sequence). V was clipped by 2 bases and J by 5 bases; unmatched bases: 1. The CDR3 sequence: CAWSTGGYGYTF. Here the CDR3 DNA reads TGTGCCTGGAGTACAGGGGGATATGGCTACACCTTC. The variable domain in full, with the rest retrieved from reference TRBV30 and TRBJ1-2, is SQTIHQWPATLVQPVGSPLSLECTVEGTSNPNLYWYRQAAGRGLQLLFYSVGIGQISSEVPQNLSASRPQDRQFILSSKKLLLSDSGFYLCAWSTGGYGYTFGSGTRLTVV.

This rearrangement joins TRBV5-8 to TRBJ2-7; 8 bases fit TRBD1. With 5 bases clipped from V and 4 bases from J, the junction kept 14 bases outside the gene matches. The CDR3 is 16 residues long. The V gene's germline CDR1 is SGHTS and CDR2 YDEGEE. CDR3 loop: CASRTGDLPGQYEQYF. The CDR3 DNA sequence: TGTGCCAGCAGGACAGGGGACTTACCTGGGCAATACGAGCAGTACTTC.

CDR3 nucleotide sequence: TGTGCCAGCAGTTTCCGGGGGCCAAATTCACCCCTCCACTTT. This codes for CASSFRGPNSPLHF. The J gene is TRBJ1-6, the V gene TRBV27; D is possibly TRBD1 (6 bases). The CDR3 is 14 residues long. CDR1 MNHEY and CDR2 SMNVEV come from the germline V gene (reference sequence). The germline V and J ends were trimmed by 3 bases and 7 bases, with 10 bases remaining between them.

This chain uses TRBV19 with TRBJ2-5; no clear D gene. Germline lookup yields CDR1 LNHDA and CDR2 SQIVND (reference sequence). The CDR3 spans 11 residues. The germline V and J ends were trimmed by 8 bases and 5 bases, with 9 bases remaining between them. Here the CDR3 reads CASRGMETQYF. The CDR3 nucleotides read TGTGCCAGTCGAGGTATGGAGACCCAGTACTTC. Looking up the rest from reference TRBV19 and TRBJ2-5 gives the full variable domain: DGGITQSPKYLFRKEGQNVTLSCEQNLNHDAMYWYRQDPGQGLRLIYYSQIVNDFQKGDIAEGYSVSREKKESFPLTVTSAQKNPTAFYLCASRGMETQYFGPGTRLLVL.

The chain joins TRBV27 to TRBJ2-2; D ambiguous. The germline V gene has CDR1 MNHEY and CDR2 SMNVEV (reference sequence). There are 14 residues in the CDR3. V was shortened by 3 bases and J by 3 bases, with 8 bases between the two germline ends. The CDR3 coding sequence is TGTGCCAGCAGTTTTGGGTGGGACACCGGGGAGCTGTTTTTT. It specifies CASSFGWDTGELFF.

The chain has TRBV2 and TRBJ2-3, with a weak D call TRBD1 (5 bases). In germline, CDR1 is SNHLY, CDR2 FYNNEI. CDR3 length: 18 residues. Deletions cut 8 bases from V and 0 bases from J, with 24 bases between. The CDR3 spells CASGAGITDFSSTDTQYF. The CDR3 nucleotides are TGTGCCAGCGGTGCAGGGATCACCGATTTCTCTAGCACAGATACGCAGTATTTT.

The chain recombines TRBV5-1 with TRBJ2-3; 8 bases line up with TRBD1. This CDR3 has 18 amino acids. The germline V gene has CDR1 SGHRS and CDR2 YFSETQ. The J segment lost 3 bases and the V segment lost 0 bases, leaving 12 bases of the junction unmatched. In DNA, the CDR3 is TGCGCCAGCAGCTTGGAGCGGAGGACAGGGTCTAGTACAGATACGCAGTATTTT. Amino acids: CASSLERRTGSSTDTQYF.